This T cell receptor (beta chain) is drawn from a study of technical replicates of blood from a handful of donors. The table came from immunoSEQ multiplex PCR; TCRdb's copy has only in-frame clones and leaves some out. The table records about 80,000 clones, around nine tenths of them present only once. Per the germline V gene, CDR1 is MDHEN and CDR2 is SYDVKM. The V and J ends lost 2 bases and 6 bases respectively, with 11 bases between them. The CDR3 totals 13 residues. This clonotype was obtained from a human donor in good health. The chain joins TRBV28 to TRBJ2-7, with D perhaps TRBD2 (5 bases). The source material was T cells isolated from PBMCs. CDR3 nucleotide sequence: TGTGCCAGCAGTTTACGGACTGGTCCCGAGCAGTACTTC. Its protein is CASSLRTGPEQYF.